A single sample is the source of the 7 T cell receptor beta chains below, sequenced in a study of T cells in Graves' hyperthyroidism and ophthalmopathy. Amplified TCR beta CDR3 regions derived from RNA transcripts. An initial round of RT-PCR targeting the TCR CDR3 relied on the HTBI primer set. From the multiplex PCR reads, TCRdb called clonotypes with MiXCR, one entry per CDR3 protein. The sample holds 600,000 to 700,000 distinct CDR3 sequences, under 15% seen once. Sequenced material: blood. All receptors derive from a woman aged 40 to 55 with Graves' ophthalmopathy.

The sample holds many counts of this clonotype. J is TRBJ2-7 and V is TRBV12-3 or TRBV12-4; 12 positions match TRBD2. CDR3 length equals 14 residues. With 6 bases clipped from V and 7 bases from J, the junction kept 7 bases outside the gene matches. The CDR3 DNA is TGTGCCAGCAGCAGGACTAGCGGGAATGCGGAGCAGTACTTC. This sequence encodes CASSRTSGNAEQYF.

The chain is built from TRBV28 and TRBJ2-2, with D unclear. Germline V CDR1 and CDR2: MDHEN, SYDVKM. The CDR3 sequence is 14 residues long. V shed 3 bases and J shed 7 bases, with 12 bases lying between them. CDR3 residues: CASSLAVGIGELFF. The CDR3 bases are TGTGCCAGCAGTTTGGCGGTGGGTATCGGGGAGCTGTTTTTT.

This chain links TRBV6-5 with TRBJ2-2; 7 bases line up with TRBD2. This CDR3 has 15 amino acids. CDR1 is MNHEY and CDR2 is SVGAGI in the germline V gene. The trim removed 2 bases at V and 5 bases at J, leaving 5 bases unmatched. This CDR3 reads CASSYRREETGELFF. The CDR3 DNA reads TGTGCCAGCAGTTACAGACGGGAGGAAACCGGGGAGCTGTTTTTT.

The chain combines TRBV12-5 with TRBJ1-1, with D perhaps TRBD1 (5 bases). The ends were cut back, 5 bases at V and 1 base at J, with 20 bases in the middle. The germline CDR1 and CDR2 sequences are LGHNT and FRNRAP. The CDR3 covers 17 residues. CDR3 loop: CASGRNPLRGGNTEAFF. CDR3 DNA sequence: TGTGCTAGTGGTCGAAACCCCCTCCGGGGGGGGAACACTGAAGCTTTCTTT.

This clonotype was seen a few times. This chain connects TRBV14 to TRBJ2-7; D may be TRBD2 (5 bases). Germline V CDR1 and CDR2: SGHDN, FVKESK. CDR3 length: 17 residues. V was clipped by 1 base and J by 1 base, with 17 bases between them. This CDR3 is CASSQARGWGSSYEQYF. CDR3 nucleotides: TGTGCCAGCAGCCAAGCCCGGGGTTGGGGAAGTTCCTACGAGCAGTACTTC.

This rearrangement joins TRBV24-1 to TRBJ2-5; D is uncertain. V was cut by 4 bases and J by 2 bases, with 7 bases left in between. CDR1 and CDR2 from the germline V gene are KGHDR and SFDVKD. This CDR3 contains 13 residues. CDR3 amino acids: CATSDSWQETQYF. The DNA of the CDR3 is TGTGCCACCAGTGACTCCTGGCAAGAGACCCAGTACTTC.

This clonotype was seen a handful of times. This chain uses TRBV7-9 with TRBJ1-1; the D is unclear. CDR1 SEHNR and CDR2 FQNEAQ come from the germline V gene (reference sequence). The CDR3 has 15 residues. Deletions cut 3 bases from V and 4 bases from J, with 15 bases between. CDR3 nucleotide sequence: TGTGCCAGCAGCTTGTACGCTACTAGGATCACTGAAGCTTTCTTT. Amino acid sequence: CASSLYATRITEAFF.